This TCR beta chain emerged from a study of early T cells in non-severe SARS-CoV-2 infection. Study-level background: Chains stayed unpaired after sequencing of bulk RNA from unsorted whole blood. General study results and limits: Private and CD4 specificities were missed by VDJdb matching, which favored anti-spike CD8 responses.

The table lists this clonotype with many counts. The antigen is undetermined. Germline CDR1 is MDHEN and CDR2 is SYDVKM. Trimming at V came to 5 bases and at J to 8 bases, leaving 9 bases not matched to a gene. This CDR3 has 16 residues. The library protocol tagged individual cDNA molecules with unique molecular identifiers. TCRdb re-called the 5' RACE reads through MiXCR, storing one row per CDR3 protein. Among around 80,000 distinct CDR3 sequences, 10% were seen once, and the ten largest hold around 7.5%. The V gene is TRBV28, the J gene TRBJ2-1; 13 bases line up with TRBD2. Specimen: whole blood, collected at baseline. This clonotype originated in an adult who was a healthcare worker with PCR-confirmed SARS-CoV-2 infection or an uninfected control (not recorded which). The CDR3: CASSRPGTSGNDEQFF. Written as DNA, the CDR3 is TGTGCCAGCAGTCGCCCCGGGACTAGCGGGAATGATGAGCAGTTCTTC. The whole variable domain, remainder taken from reference TRBV28 and TRBJ2-1, is DVKVTQSSRYLVKRTGEKVFLECVQDMDHENMFWYRQDPGLGLRLIYFSYDVKMKEKGDIPEGYSVSREKKERFSLILESASTNQTSMYLCASSRPGTSGNDEQFFGPGTRLTVL.